The clone carrying this T cell receptor (beta chain) has a handful of counts. The CDR3 consists of 14 residues. Germline CDR1 KGHSH, CDR2 LQKENI. The V end was cut by 2 bases, the J end by 6 bases, with 14 bases between. The source of the sample is a study of beta chain features in type 1 diabetes. cDNA synthesis used the whole RNA isolate, giving expressed TCRB sequences. Using immunoSEQ multiplex PCR, the repertoire was profiled, and TCRdb retains in-frame clones only, with some absent. The sample consists of about 450,000 clones, about an eighth of them appearing once. The sequencing sample was made of naive CD4+ T cells from blood. The chain links TRBV18 to TRBJ2-7; possibly TRBD1 for D (6 bases). This receptor was taken from a woman between 18 and 30 years old in good health. CDR3 sequence: CASSPEYRATEQYF. CDR3 sequence (DNA): TGTGCCAGCTCACCAGAGTACAGGGCGACCGAGCAGTACTTC.